These 5 T cell receptor beta chains were all obtained from the same sample, sequenced in a study of shared clonotypes between healthy human individuals. TCRdb's copy holds only in-frame clones and misses some; the assay was immunoSEQ multiplex PCR. The data hold 2 million to 3 million clones, with roughly 93% observed a single time. Sequencing used naive CD4+ T cells from PBMCs. Noted subset: CD45RA+ positively selected. The source of these receptors is a man younger than 35 in good health. Some clones in this sample may be carry-over from other donors' samples.

The chain couples TRBV6-4 to TRBJ1-4, with D possibly TRBD1 on 6 matching bases. The length of the CDR3 is 13 residues. The germline gives CDR1 MRHNA, CDR2 SNTAGT. With 6 bases removed from V and 7 bases from J, the gap between germline ends came to 12 bases. CDR3 sequence (DNA): TGTGCCAGCAGCAGGGGCGCAGGTGAAAAACTGTTTTTT. Protein sequence: CASSRGAGEKLFF.

The chain uses TRBV2 and TRBJ1-2; TRBD1 matches at 9 bases. Unmatched junction bases numbered 14, after V lost 6 bases and J lost 6 bases. Per germline, CDR1 SNHLY and CDR2 FYNNEI. The CDR3 is 16 residues long. In DNA, the CDR3 is TGTGCCAGCAGGGCGAGGGGACAGGGTCTCTGGCATGGCTACACCTTC. This gives the protein CASRARGQGLWHGYTF.

The chain combines TRBV6-5 with TRBJ2-7; 11 positions match TRBD2. Germline V CDR1 and CDR2: MNHEY, SVGAGI. The CDR3 is made up of 15 amino acids. V gave up 5 bases and J gave up 3 bases; unmatched junction bases: 6. CDR3 loop: CASSPTSGSFYEQYF. The CDR3 nucleotides are TGTGCCAGCAGTCCCACTAGCGGGAGTTTCTACGAGCAGTACTTC.

The chain has TRBV5-1 and TRBJ2-1; the D gene is possibly TRBD2 (6 bases). The CDR3 is 15 amino acids. V shed 7 bases and J shed 0 bases, with 14 bases lying between them. Germline CDR1 reads SGHRS; CDR2 reads YFSETQ. The chain's CDR3 is CASGSSGYSYNEQFF. The CDR3 nucleotides are TGCGCCAGCGGGAGTAGCGGATACTCCTACAATGAGCAGTTCTTC.

The chain is built from TRBV18 and TRBJ2-5; 7 bases line up with TRBD1. The CDR3 is 16 amino acids. CDR1 is KGHSH, CDR2 LQKENI, per germline. Trimming took 4 bases from V and 4 from J; bases not matched to a gene: 12. CDR3 bases: TGTGCCAGCTCACGGGGACAGTTAAGTGGAGGAGAGACCCAGTACTTC. Residues: CASSRGQLSGGETQYF.